This T cell receptor beta chain was obtained from a study of CD8+CD57+ T cells in acquired aplastic anemia. At the level of the study: DNA per sorted CD4+ or CD8+ sample ranged roughly 0.17 to 27.4 ug, averaging 3.2 ug. Healthy donor CD4+ samples were sequenced to a depth that averaged roughly 10 million reads. Notes on the study in general: Patients and controls shared over 25 CD8+ CDR3 sequences, highly expressed in patients. CD8+ Simpson's diversity did not differ significantly between patients and controls.

With respect to this clonotype: Its antigen is still unknown. One end of the junction is discordant with germline, which a read error may explain.

Genomic DNA acted as the template from which TCR beta VDJ combination and CDR3 sequence profiling were carried out. In TCRdb, the reads were re-called with MiXCR into one record per CDR3 protein. The data contain about 130,000 distinct CDR3 sequences, 48% of them singletons. Looked up from germline, CDR1 is ENHRY and CDR2 is SYGVKD. The CDR3 is made up of 13 amino acids. The V and J genes are TRBV10-3 and TRBJ2-7; D remains unclear. The TCR sequence derives from a human donor in good health, serving as a control. What was sequenced was sorted CD4+, CD8+, or CD8+CD57+ T cells (not recorded which) from PBMCs. The CDR3 sequence is CATSPPNSYEQYF. The CDR3 DNA reads TGTGCCACCAGTCCTCCAAACTCCTACGAGCAGTACTTC.